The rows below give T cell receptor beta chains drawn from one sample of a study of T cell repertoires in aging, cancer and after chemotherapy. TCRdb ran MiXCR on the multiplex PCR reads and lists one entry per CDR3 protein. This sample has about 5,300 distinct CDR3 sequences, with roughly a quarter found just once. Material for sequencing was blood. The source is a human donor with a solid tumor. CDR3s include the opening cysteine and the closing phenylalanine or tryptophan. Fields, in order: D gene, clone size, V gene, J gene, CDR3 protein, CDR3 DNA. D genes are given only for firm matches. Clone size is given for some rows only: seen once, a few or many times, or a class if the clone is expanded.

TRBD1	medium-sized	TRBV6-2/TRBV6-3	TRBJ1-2	CASSDWGQGARGYTF	TGTGCCAGCAGTGACTGGGGACAGGGGGCGCGTGGCTACACCTTC
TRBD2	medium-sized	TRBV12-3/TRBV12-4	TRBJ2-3	CASSSPSGSTDTQYF	TGTGCCAGCAGTTCCCCTAGCGGTAGCACAGATACGCAGTATTTT
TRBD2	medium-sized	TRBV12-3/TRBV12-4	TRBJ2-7	CASSLRTSGSYEQYF	TGTGCCAGCAGTTTAAGGACTAGCGGTTCCTACGAGCAGTACTTC
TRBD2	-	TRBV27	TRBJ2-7	CASSLLASGSYEQYF	TGTGCCAGCAGTTTATTGGCTAGCGGGAGTTACGAGCAGTACTTC
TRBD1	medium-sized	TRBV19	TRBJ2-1	CASSIGGQGASNEQFF	TGTGCCAGTAGTATAGGGGGCCAGGGGGCGAGCAATGAGCAGTTCTTC
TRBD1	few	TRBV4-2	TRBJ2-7	CASSRGQLGYEQYF	TGTGCCAGCAGCCGGGGACAGCTAGGCTACGAGCAGTACTTC
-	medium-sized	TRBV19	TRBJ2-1	CASSIWVVSGNDEQFF	TGTGCCAGTAGTATTTGGGTGGTTAGCGGAAACGATGAGCAGTTCTTC
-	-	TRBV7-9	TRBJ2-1	CASSLTRARYNEQFF	TGTGCCAGCAGCTTAACGAGGGCCAGATATAATGAGCAGTTCTTC
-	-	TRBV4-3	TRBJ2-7	CASSQGSGNVYEQYF	TGCGCCAGCAGCCAAGGTAGCGGAAATGTCTACGAGCAGTACTTC
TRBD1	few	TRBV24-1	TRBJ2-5	CAAGTGGTTQYF	TGTGCCGCCGGGACAGGGGGGACGACCCAGTACTTC
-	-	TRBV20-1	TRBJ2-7	CSANLSPYEQYF	TGCAGTGCTAACCTCTCACCGTACGAGCAGTACTTC
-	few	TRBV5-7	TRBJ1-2	CASSLVIDPRDGYTF	TGTGCCAGCAGCTTGGTAATCGACCCTAGGGATGGCTACACCTTC
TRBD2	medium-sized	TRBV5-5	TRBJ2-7	CASSLGLAAFSYEQYF	TGTGCCAGCAGCTTAGGACTAGCGGCTTTTTCCTACGAGCAGTACTTC
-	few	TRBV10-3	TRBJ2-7	CAISEWKTGIYEQYF	TGTGCCATCAGTGAGTGGAAGACGGGGATTTACGAGCAGTACTTC
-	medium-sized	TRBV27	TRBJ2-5	CASSLGSAVKTQYF	TGTGCCAGCAGTTTGGGCTCAGCGGTTAAGACCCAGTACTTC
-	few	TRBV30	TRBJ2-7	CAWSPGDLYEQYF	TGTGCCTGGAGTCCCGGGGATCTCTACGAGCAGTACTTC
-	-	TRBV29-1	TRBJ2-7	CSVEVGQDF	TGCAGCGTTGAAGTCGGGCAGGACTTC
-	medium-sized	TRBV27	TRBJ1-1	CASVKGFWTEAFF	TGTGCCAGCGTTAAGGGGTTTTGGACTGAAGCTTTCTTT
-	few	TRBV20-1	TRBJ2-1	CSARDGVWESYNEQFF	TGCAGTGCTAGAGATGGGGTGTGGGAGTCCTACAATGAGCAGTTCTTC
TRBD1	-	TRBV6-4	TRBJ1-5	CASRDRENQPQHF	TGTGCCAGCAGGGACAGGGAAAATCAGCCCCAGCATTTT
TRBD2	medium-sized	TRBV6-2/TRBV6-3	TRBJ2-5	CASGPRGRETQYF	TGTGCCAGTGGCCCCCGCGGGAGAGAGACCCAGTACTTC
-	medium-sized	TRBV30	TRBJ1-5	CAWSVADGQPQHF	TGTGCCTGGAGTGTAGCGGACGGTCAGCCCCAGCATTTT
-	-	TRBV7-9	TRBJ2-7	CASSAYRDFSYEQYF	TGTGCCAGCAGCGCCTACAGGGACTTCTCCTACGAGCAGTACTTC
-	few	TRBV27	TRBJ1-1	CASSLISSGSTEAFF	TGTGCCAGCAGTTTAATTAGCTCGGGGTCCACTGAAGCTTTCTTT
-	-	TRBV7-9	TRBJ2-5	CASGETQYF	TGTGCCAGCGGCGAGACCCAGTACTTC
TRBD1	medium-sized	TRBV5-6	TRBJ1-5	CASSLDRGNSNQPQHF	TGTGCCAGCAGCTTGGACAGGGGAAATAGCAATCAGCCCCAGCATTTT
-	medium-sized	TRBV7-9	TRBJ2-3	CASRAPGGPDTQYF	TGTGCCAGCAGGGCCCCGGGTGGGCCAGATACGCAGTATTTT
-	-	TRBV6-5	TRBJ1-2	CASSYSDIRRNGYTF	TGTGCCAGCAGTTACTCGGACATTAGAAGGAATGGCTACACCTTC
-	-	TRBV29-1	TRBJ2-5	CSAGGGRGAETQYF	TGCAGTGCTGGCGGTGGCAGGGGGGCGGAGACCCAGTACTTC
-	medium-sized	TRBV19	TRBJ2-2	CASRVPGNLEGTGELFF	TGTGCCAGTCGCGTTCCGGGGAACCTCGAAGGGACCGGGGAGCTGTTTTTT
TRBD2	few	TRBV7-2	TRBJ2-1	CASSLVPTSDNEQFF	TGTGCCAGCAGCTTAGTGCCGACTAGCGACAATGAGCAGTTCTTC
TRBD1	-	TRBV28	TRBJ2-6	CASSFDRQGSGANVLTF	TGTGCCAGCAGTTTTGACCGACAGGGGTCCGGGGCCAACGTCCTGACTTTC
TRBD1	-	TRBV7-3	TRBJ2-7	CASSLDRGHYEQYF	TGTGCCAGCAGCTTGGACAGGGGGCACTACGAGCAGTACTTC
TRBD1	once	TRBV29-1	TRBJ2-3	CSVGDRGPADTQYF	TGCAGCGTTGGGGACAGGGGCCCCGCAGATACGCAGTATTTT
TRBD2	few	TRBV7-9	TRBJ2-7	CASSLASGRAFGQYF	TGTGCCAGCAGCTTAGCTAGCGGGAGGGCCTTCGGGCAGTACTTC
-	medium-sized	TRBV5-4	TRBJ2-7	CASSAGGYEQYF	TGTGCCAGCAGCGCTGGAGGCTACGAGCAGTACTTC
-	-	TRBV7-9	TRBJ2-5	CASSSELENQETQYF	TGTGCCAGCAGCTCTGAACTAGAAAACCAAGAGACCCAGTACTTC
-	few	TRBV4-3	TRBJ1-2	CASSQERGEDYGYTF	TGTGCCAGCAGCCAAGAGCGGGGGGAGGACTATGGCTACACCTTC
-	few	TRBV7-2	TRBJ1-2	CASSLWLGYTF	TGTGCCAGCAGCTTGTGGCTTGGCTACACCTTC
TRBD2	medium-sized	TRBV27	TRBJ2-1	CASRSSGRAWDEQFF	TGTGCCAGCAGGTCTAGCGGGAGGGCCTGGGATGAGCAGTTCTTC
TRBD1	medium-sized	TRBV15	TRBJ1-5	CATSRAGQGSQPQHF	TGTGCCACCAGCAGAGCGGGACAGGGAAGTCAGCCCCAGCATTTT
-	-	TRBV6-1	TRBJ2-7	CASSLEKAYEQYF	TGTGCCAGCAGTCTGGAAAAAGCCTACGAGCAGTACTTC
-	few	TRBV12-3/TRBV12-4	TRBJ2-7	CASSPEVDEQYF	TGTGCCAGCAGTCCTGAGGTCGACGAGCAGTACTTC
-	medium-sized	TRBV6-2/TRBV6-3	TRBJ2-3	CASSYWEHTQYF	TGTGCCAGCAGTTACTGGGAACATACGCAGTATTTT
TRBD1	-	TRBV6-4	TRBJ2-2	CASSGTGDTGELFF	TGTGCCAGCAGTGGGACAGGGGACACCGGGGAGCTGTTTTTT
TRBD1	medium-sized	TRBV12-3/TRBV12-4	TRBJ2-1	CASSPGQGNVEQFF	TGTGCCAGCAGCCCGGGACAGGGGAACGTGGAGCAGTTCTTC
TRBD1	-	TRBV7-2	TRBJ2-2	CASSSDRVNTGELFF	TGTGCCAGCAGCTCGGACAGGGTGAACACCGGGGAGCTGTTTTTT
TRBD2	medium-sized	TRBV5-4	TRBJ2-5	CASSLAGLAKKETQYF	TGTGCCAGCAGCCTGGCCGGACTAGCGAAGAAAGAGACCCAGTACTTC
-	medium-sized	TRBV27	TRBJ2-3	CASSSPLAGTQYF	TGTGCCAGCAGTTCTCCATTGGCTGGTACGCAGTATTTT
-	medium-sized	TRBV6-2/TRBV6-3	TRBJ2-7	CASSYSGKTYEQYF	TGTGCCAGCAGTTACTCAGGGAAGACCTACGAGCAGTACTTC
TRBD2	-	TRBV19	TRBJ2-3	CASSAGLAGGLSTDTQYF	TGTGCCAGCAGCGCGGGACTAGCGGGAGGGCTGAGCACAGATACGCAGTATTTT
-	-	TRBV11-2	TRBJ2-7	CASSLDRVEQYF	TGTGCCAGCAGCTTAGATCGTGTAGAGCAGTACTTC